This T cell receptor beta chain was obtained from a study of radiation and T cells in renal cell carcinoma (dated by TCRdb to between 2020 and 2021). With regard to the full study: In total, approximately 53 samples underwent TCR beta sequencing: 25 or so tumors plus 27 peripheral blood samples. Across all 50 or so samples, under 5 million unique CDR3 nucleotide sequences, encoding about 2,700,000 unique CDR3 amino acid sequences, were identified.

According to the germline V gene, CDR1 reads SGHDT and CDR2 reads YYEEEE. The CDR3 goes from the cysteine to the phenylalanine over 14 residues. Just the 42-base CDR3 DNA is kept, in frame starting at base 1. The junction shows trimming of 1 base on V and 6 bases on J, plus 10 bases between the germline ends. The full study reports these points: A greater number of dominant CDR3 motifs was detected in irradiated tumors than in control tumors, and a larger share of the repertoire was occupied by these motifs in irradiated tumors than in control tumors. Because only small tumor regions of approximately 0.91 g were available, intratumoral heterogeneity was not captured. Because no pretreatment tumor biopsies were available, whether clonotypes were present in the tumor at baseline could not be determined. In blood, the top tumor clonotypes increased between baseline and 2 weeks post-radiation and then shrank by 4 weeks, which suggests that tumor-resident clones expanded only transiently. Because the trial had a single-armed design, the trial could not examine how radiation dose or scheduling affected the TCR repertoire. TCR clonality was higher in irradiated tumors than in controls, as the top 100 clonotypes made up an average of around 54% of the repertoire in irradiated tumors compared with around 40% in nephrectomy-only tumors.

What the time point label conveys for this sample: tumor resected at nephrectomy. The label giving this sample's treatment or condition can be read as: 15 Gy SBRT to primary tumor, nephrectomy 4 weeks later. Samples came from a clinical trial, in which primary renal cell carcinomas received 15 Gy stereotactic body radiation therapy followed by nephrectomy 4 weeks later. Every patient had renal cell carcinoma of clear cell pathology. The tumors were dissociated mechanically, digested with collagenase/hyaluronidase at 37 degrees C, processed in gentleMACS C tubes, and kept in liquid nitrogen. Genomic DNA for TCR sequencing was prepared using the QIAamp DNA Blood Mini Kit (Qiagen). Samples were included in the analyses only if all quality control checks were passed. Notes on this clone: Its target antigen remains unknown. Base qualities were left out, and no much larger clone turns up one base away.

Following the manufacturer's recommendations, the immunoSEQ kit was used to generate TCR beta libraries from genomic DNA. For library preparation, a first multiplex PCR was performed with proprietary primers, followed by a second PCR in which unique barcodes were added, and bead cleanups were performed after each round. Each sample batch included a kit-provided positive control reaction and a negative control reaction. The final libraries underwent checking on an Agilent 4200 TapeStation D1000 ScreenTape, volumetric pooling, and quantification by qPCR. Sequencing was performed on an Illumina NextSeq500 with a MidOutput 150-cycle cartridge, and 156 Read1 and 15 Index1 cycles were run with kit custom primers. The pooled library was loaded at approximately 0.98 pM with roughly 19% PhiX control spiked in. As for the authors' bioinformatics: Vendor-processed data were analyzed in R, with a clonotype defined as all T cells sharing the same CDR3 nucleotide sequence. In the clone abundance analyses, frequencies in each sample were normalized to that sample's 10,000 most abundant clones. Public T cell clones, which averaged fewer than five per sample, were excluded before analysis. Dominant motifs were analyzed with ImmunoMap using the PAM10 matrix, a gap penalty of 30, and a homology threshold of 0.3, and motifs with a cumulative frequency of at least 0.01 were considered dominant. An abundance difference of at least 32-fold between compartments was the criterion for calling clonotypes tumor-enriched or baseline blood-enriched. Tumor-blood repertoire similarity was measured with the Baroni-Urbani and Buser coefficient, and group comparisons used two-tailed Wilcoxon tests in R. TCRdb took over this immuneACCESS table, retaining in-frame rearrangements with V and J assigned. Such tables are incomplete; in checked studies, under half of the missing clones stem from an unresolved V gene, and the remainder is unexplained. Clonal size and the V and J genes are those of that table, whereas D and trimming came from the DNA. The sample has under 20,000 clones on record, 64% of them singletons. 25% to 30% of the sample lies in the top ten.

The input for sequencing was tumor tissue, taken from a patient whose treatment included radiotherapy and nephrectomy. The TCR sequence derives from a woman in her seventies with renal cell carcinoma. This chain is built from TRBV5-6 and TRBJ2-2, with an unclear D gene assignment. The CDR3: CASSLFRRSGELFF. The nucleotide sequence is given as TGTGCCAGCAGCTTGTTCAGGCGCTCCGGGGAGCTGTTTTTT.